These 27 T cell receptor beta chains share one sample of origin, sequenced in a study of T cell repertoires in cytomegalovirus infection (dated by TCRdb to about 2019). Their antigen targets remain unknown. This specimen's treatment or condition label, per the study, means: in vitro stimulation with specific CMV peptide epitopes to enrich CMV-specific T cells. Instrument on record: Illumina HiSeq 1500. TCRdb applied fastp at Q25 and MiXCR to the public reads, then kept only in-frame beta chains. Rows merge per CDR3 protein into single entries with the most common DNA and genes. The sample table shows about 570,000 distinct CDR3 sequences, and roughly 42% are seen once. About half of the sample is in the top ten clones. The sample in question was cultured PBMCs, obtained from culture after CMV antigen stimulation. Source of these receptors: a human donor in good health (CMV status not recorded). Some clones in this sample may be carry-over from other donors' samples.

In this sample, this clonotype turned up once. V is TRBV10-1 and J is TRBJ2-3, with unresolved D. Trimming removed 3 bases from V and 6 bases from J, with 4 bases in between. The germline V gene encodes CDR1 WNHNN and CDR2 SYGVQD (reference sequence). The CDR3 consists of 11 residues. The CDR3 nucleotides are TGCGCCAGCAGTGAATTTGATACGCAGTATTTT. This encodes CASSEFDTQYF.

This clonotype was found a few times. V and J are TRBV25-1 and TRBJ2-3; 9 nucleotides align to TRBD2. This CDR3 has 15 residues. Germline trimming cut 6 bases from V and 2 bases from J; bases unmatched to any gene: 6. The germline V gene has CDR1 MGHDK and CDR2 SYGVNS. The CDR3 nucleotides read TGTGCCAGCAGCGTGGCGGGGGGGACCACAGATACGCAGTATTTT. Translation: CASSVAGGTTDTQYF.

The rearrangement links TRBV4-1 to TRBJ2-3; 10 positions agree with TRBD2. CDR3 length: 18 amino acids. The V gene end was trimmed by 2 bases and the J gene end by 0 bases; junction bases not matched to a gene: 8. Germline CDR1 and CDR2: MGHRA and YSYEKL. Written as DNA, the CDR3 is TGCGCCAGCAGCCAAAGGCTAGCGGGAGACTCTAGCACAGATACGCAGTATTTT. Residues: CASSQRLAGDSSTDTQYF.

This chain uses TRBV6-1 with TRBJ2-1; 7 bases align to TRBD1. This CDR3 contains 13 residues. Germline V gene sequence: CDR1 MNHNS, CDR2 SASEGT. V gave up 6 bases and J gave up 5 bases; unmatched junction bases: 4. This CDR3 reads CASRGQGDNEQFF. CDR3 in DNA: TGTGCCAGCAGGGGTCAGGGGGACAATGAGCAGTTCTTC.

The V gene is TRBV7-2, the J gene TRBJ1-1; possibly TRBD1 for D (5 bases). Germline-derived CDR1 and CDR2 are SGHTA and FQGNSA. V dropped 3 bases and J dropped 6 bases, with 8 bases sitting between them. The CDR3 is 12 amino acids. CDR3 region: CASSFMGAEAFF. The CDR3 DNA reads TGTGCCAGCAGCTTCATGGGGGCTGAAGCTTTCTTT.

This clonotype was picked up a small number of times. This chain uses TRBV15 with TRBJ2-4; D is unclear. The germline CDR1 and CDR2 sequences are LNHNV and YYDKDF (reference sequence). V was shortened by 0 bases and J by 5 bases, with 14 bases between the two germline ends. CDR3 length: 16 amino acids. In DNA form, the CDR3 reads TGTGCCACCAGCAGAGATCGCGAGGAACCCCAAAACATTCAGTACTTC. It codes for CATSRDREEPQNIQYF.

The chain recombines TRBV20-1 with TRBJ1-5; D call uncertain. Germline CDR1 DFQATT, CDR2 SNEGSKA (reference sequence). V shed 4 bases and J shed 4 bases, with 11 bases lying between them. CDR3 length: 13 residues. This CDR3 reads CSAIPDINQPQHF. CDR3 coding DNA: TGCAGTGCTATACCCGATATTAATCAGCCCCAGCATTTT.

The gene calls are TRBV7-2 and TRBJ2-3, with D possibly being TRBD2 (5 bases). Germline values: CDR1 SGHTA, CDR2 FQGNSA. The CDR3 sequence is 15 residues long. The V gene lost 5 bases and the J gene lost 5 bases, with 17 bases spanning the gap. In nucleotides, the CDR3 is TGTGCCAGCAGCCTCCCTAATAGCGCTATAGATACGCAGTATTTT. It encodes CASSLPNSAIDTQYF.

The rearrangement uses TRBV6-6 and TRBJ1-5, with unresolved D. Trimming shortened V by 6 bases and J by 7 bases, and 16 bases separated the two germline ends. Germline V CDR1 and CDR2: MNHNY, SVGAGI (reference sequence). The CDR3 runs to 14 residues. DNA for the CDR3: TGTGCCAGCAGAAAACCCCAAGGTTACCAGCCCCAGCATTTT. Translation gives CASRKPQGYQPQHF.

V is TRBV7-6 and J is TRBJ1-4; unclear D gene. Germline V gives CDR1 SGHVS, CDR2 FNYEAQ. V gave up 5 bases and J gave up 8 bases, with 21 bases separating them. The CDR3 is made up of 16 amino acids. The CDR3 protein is CASSVRAARVDEKLFF. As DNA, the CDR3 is TGTGCCAGCAGCGTCAGAGCGGCCCGGGTGGACGAAAAACTGTTTTTT.

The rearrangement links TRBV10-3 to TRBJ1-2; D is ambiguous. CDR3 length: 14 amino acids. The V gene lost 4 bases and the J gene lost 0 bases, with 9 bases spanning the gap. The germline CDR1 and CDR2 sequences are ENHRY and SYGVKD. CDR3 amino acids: CAISGKQANYGYTF. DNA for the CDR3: TGTGCCATCAGTGGGAAACAAGCTAACTATGGCTACACCTTC.

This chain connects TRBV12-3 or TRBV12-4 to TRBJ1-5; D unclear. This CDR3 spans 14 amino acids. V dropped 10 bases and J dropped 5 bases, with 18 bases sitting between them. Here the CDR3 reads CATSLSRRHQPQHF. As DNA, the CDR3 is TGTGCCACCTCTCTCAGTAGGAGGCATCAGCCCCAGCATTTT.

CDR3 nucleotide sequence: TGTGCCAGCAGCTTAGGGCTCGATCGGGGCCGGGGAGAAAAACTGTTTTTT. Residues: CASSLGLDRGRGEKLFF. V and J are TRBV7-9 and TRBJ1-4; possibly TRBD1 for D (5 bases). V was trimmed by 1 base and J by 8 bases, leaving 20 bases between them. Per the germline V gene, CDR1 is SEHNR and CDR2 is FQNEAQ (reference sequence). This CDR3 region has 17 residues.

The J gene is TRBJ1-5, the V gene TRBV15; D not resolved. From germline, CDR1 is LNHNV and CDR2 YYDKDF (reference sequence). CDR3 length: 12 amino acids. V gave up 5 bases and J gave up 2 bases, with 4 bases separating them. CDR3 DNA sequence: TGTGCCACCAGCGGACGCAATCAGCCCCAGCATTTT. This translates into CATSGRNQPQHF.

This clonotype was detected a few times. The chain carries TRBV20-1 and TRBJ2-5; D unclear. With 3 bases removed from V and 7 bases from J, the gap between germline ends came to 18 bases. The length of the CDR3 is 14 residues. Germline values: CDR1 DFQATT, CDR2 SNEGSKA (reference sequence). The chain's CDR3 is CSASPSPDGGTQYF. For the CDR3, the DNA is TGCAGTGCTAGCCCTTCACCCGACGGCGGGACCCAGTACTTC.

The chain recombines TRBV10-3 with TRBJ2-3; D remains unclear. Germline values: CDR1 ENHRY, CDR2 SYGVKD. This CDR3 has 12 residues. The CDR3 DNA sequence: TGTGTTAGTTGTCCGTTAACAGATACGCAGTATTTT. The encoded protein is CVSCPLTDTQYF.

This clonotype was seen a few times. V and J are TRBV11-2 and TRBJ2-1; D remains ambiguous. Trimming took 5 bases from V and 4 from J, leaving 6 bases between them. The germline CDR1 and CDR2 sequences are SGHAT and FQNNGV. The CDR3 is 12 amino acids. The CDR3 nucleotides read TGTGCCAGCAGCCCCGTATACAATGAGCAGTTCTTC. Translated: CASSPVYNEQFF.

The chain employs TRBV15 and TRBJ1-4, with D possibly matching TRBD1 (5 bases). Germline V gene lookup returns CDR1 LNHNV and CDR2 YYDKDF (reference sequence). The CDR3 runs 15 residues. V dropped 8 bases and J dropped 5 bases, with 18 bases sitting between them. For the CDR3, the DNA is TGTGCCACCGGTCCCGGGGGGGGGTGGAATGAAAAACTGTTTTTT. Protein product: CATGPGGGWNEKLFF.

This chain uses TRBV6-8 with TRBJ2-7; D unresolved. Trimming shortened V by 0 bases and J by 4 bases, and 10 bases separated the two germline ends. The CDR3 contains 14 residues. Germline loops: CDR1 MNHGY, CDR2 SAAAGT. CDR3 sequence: CASSYSGKPYEQYF. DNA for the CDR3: TGTGCCAGCAGTTACTCAGGAAAGCCGTACGAGCAGTACTTC.

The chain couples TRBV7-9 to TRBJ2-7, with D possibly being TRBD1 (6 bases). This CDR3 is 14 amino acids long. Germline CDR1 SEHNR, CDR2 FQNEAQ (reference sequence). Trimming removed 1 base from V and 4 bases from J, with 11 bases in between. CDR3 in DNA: TGTGCCAGCAGCTTAGTTAACAGGGAATACGAGCAGTACTTC. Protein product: CASSLVNREYEQYF.

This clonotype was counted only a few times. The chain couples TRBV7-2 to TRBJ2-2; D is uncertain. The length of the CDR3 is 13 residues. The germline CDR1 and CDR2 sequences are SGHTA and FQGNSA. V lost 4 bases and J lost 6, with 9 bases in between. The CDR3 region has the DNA TGTGCCAGCAGCTCCTGGTTACCCGGGGAGCTGTTTTTT. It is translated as CASSSWLPGELFF. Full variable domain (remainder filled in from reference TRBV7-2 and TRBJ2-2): GAGVSQSPSNKVTEKGKDVELRCDPISGHTALYWYRQSLGQGLEFLIYFQGNSAPDKSGLPSDRFSAERTGGSVSTLTIQRTQQEDSAVYLCASSSWLPGELFFGEGSRLTVL.

The CDR3 DNA follows: TGTGCCAGCAGTGAACTGGGGACAGGTGATAAGAACTATGGCTACACCTTC. Residues: CASSELGTGDKNYGYTF. V is TRBV28 and J is TRBJ1-2; TRBD1 agrees at 8 bases. Germline loops: CDR1 MDHEN, CDR2 SYDVKM. The CDR3 spans 17 residues. Trimming removed 5 bases from V and 2 bases from J; junction bases left unmatched: 13.

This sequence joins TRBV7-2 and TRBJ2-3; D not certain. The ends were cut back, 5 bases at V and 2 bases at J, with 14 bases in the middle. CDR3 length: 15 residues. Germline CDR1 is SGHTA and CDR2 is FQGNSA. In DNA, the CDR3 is TGTGCCAGCAGCCCCGCCGTGGCATACACAGATACGCAGTATTTT. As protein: CASSPAVAYTDTQYF.

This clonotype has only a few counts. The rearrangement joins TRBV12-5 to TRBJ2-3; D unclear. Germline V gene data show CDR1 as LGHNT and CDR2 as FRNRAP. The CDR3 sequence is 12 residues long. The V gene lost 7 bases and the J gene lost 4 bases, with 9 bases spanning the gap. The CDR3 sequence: CASEKGPDTQYF. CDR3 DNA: TGTGCTAGTGAGAAGGGCCCAGATACGCAGTATTTT.

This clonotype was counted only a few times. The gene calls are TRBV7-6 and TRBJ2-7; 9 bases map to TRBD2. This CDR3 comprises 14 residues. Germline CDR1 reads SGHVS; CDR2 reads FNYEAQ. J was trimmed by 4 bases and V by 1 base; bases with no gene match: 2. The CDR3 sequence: CASSLGREGYEQYF. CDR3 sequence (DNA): TGTGCCAGCAGCTTAGGGCGGGAGGGGTACGAGCAGTACTTC.

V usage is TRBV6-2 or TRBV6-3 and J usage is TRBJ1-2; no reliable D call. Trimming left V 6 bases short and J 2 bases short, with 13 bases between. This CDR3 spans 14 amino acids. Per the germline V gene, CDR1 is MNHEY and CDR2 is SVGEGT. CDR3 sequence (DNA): TGTGCCAGCAGCCGTCCGGGCCTAAACTATGGCTACACCTTC. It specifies CASSRPGLNYGYTF.

In nucleotides, the CDR3 is TGTGCCAGCAGTCGCGACAGTTTGTCTGGAAACACCATATATTTT. Its protein is CASSRDSLSGNTIYF. The gene calls are TRBV6-5 and TRBJ1-3; D possibly corresponds to TRBD1 (5 bases). The V end was cut by 5 bases, the J end by 1 base, with 12 bases between. Germline lookup yields CDR1 MNHEY and CDR2 SVGAGI. The CDR3 is 15 amino acids.